One and the same sample provided the 15 T cell receptor beta chains below, sequenced in a study of cytomegalovirus exposure and HLA in healthy donors. Profiling relied on immunoSEQ multiplex PCR, and the TCRdb table lists in-frame clones only, not all of them. The sample has about 130,000 clones, approximately 82% seen once; the top ten hold about 32%. The sample was PBMCs. All receptors come from a man aged 25 to 40 in good health and CMV-seropositive.

V gene TRBV19 combines with J gene TRBJ2-3, with 9 bases identical to TRBD2. CDR3 length: 17 residues. The germline gives CDR1 LNHDA, CDR2 SQIVND (reference sequence). V gave up 6 bases and J gave up 0 bases; unmatched junction bases: 10. The CDR3 loop is CASRISGRVYSTDTQYF. The CDR3 DNA is TGTGCCAGTAGGATTAGCGGGAGAGTCTATAGCACAGATACGCAGTATTTT.

J is TRBJ2-3 and V is TRBV4-2; TRBD1 agrees at 11 bases. V shed 4 bases and J 4 bases; nucleotides not matched to a gene: 7. This CDR3 is built from 16 residues. Per germline, CDR1 LGHNA and CDR2 YNFKEQ. The CDR3 coding sequence is TGTGCCAGCAGCCTTGGGACAGGGGGGAAGCCAGATACGCAGTATTTT. Residues: CASSLGTGGKPDTQYF.

In this sample, this clone turned up once. The chain is built from TRBV11-2 and TRBJ2-7; 8 bases line up with TRBD1. V dropped 5 bases and J dropped 10; count of bases not matched to a gene: 10. The CDR3 is made up of 13 amino acids. Germline CDR1 reads SGHAT; CDR2 reads FQNNGV. CDR3 protein: CASSPRQGIEQYF. CDR3 nucleotide sequence: TGTGCCAGCAGCCCTCGACAGGGGATAGAACAGTACTTC.

J is TRBJ1-1 and V is TRBV7-2; D is possibly TRBD1 (6 bases). Trimming removed 6 bases from V and 1 base from J, with 15 bases in between. There are 15 residues in the CDR3. The germline gives CDR1 SGHTA, CDR2 FQGNSA. The CDR3 here is CASSSGQRRNTEAFF. Here the CDR3 DNA reads TGTGCCAGCAGTTCCGGACAGCGAAGGAACACTGAAGCTTTCTTT. The whole variable domain, filled in from reference TRBV7-2 and TRBJ1-1, reads GAGVSQSPSNKVTEKGKDVELRCDPISGHTALYWYRQSLGQGLEFLIYFQGNSAPDKSGLPSDRFSAERTGGSVSTLTIQRTQQEDSAVYLCASSSGQRRNTEAFFGQGTRLTVV.

This CDR3 is CASSLGSGRAHEQYF. For the CDR3, the DNA is TGTGCCAGCAGCTTAGGTAGCGGGAGGGCCCACGAGCAGTACTTC. J is TRBJ2-7 and V is TRBV7-9, with 11 bases lining up with TRBD2. Trimming removed 1 base from V and 5 bases from J; junction bases left unmatched: 4. The CDR3 consists of 15 residues. From germline, CDR1 is SEHNR and CDR2 FQNEAQ (reference sequence).

The rearrangement uses TRBV4-1 and TRBJ2-2, with 7 nucleotides matching TRBD2. V was pared by 8 bases and J by 7 bases, with 1 base of the junction left unmatched. CDR3 length: 11 residues. Germline V gives CDR1 MGHRA, CDR2 YSYEKL. The CDR3 protein is CASRTSGELFF. The CDR3 DNA follows: TGCGCCAGCCGGACTAGCGGGGAGCTGTTTTTT.

This clone turned up a few times. The J gene is TRBJ1-2, the V gene TRBV5-1, with 7 bases fitting TRBD1. J lost 4 bases, V lost 3 bases, and 6 bases had no gene match. The CDR3 length is 14 residues. Germline CDR1 and CDR2: SGHRS and YFSETQ. The CDR3 protein is CASSYGTDIYGYTF. The CDR3 bases are TGCGCCAGCAGCTACGGGACAGACATCTATGGCTACACCTTC.

This clone appeared a few times. Mismatch with germline at one junction end may stem from a read error. The rearrangement uses TRBV4-2 and TRBJ1-2; 9 bases fit TRBD1. The CDR3 sequence is 13 residues long. Looked up from germline, CDR1 is LGHNA and CDR2 is YNFKEQ. CDR3 bases: TGTGCCAGCAGCCTGGGACAGGGAGAGGGACTTTACTTC. Encoded protein: CASSLGQGEGLYF.

The chain employs TRBV5-4 and TRBJ2-3; 7 positions match TRBD2. The CDR3 has 18 amino acids. The J segment lost 0 bases and the V segment lost 4 bases, leaving 14 bases of the junction unmatched. Germline CDR1 is SGHNT and CDR2 is YYREEE (reference sequence). CDR3 loop: CASSGAYASGTSTDTQYF. Here the CDR3 DNA reads TGTGCCAGCAGCGGCGCTTACGCTAGCGGAACTAGCACAGATACGCAGTATTTT.

V gene TRBV19 combines with J gene TRBJ1-1; no reliable D call. Germline V lookup: CDR1 LNHDA, CDR2 SQIVND (reference sequence). CDR3 length equals 13 residues. The V and J ends lost 2 bases and 3 bases respectively, with 7 bases between them. CDR3 in amino acids: CASSIKGDTEAFF. The CDR3 DNA reads as TGTGCCAGTAGTATAAAGGGAGACACTGAAGCTTTCTTT.

This clone was counted ten times or more. V and J are TRBV5-8 and TRBJ1-2, with D perhaps TRBD1 (5 bases). There are 12 residues in the CDR3. Per germline, CDR1 SGHTS and CDR2 YDEGEE. V lost 6 bases and J 4 bases, leaving 10 bases between the germline ends. The DNA for the CDR3 is TGTGCCAGCAACTACAGGTCCTATGGCTACACCTTC. This codes for CASNYRSYGYTF. The complete variable domain, with remaining parts taken from reference TRBV5-8 and TRBJ1-2, reads EAGVTQSPTHLIKTRGQQATLRCSPISGHTSVYWYQQALGLGLQFLLWYDEGEERNRGNFPPRFSGRQFPNYSSELNVNALELEDSALYLCASNYRSYGYTFGSGTRLTVV.

The chain couples TRBV27 to TRBJ2-1, with a tentative D call TRBD2 (6 bases). This CDR3 has 13 amino acids. The germline CDR1 and CDR2 sequences are MNHEY and SMNVEV (reference sequence). Trimming removed 9 bases at V and 6 bases at J, with 15 bases between. CDR3: CASYLARANEQFF. DNA for the CDR3: TGTGCCAGTTATCTAGCGAGGGCCAATGAGCAGTTCTTC.

The chain recombines TRBV7-9 with TRBJ2-1, with 8 positions matching TRBD2. Germline V lookup: CDR1 SEHNR, CDR2 FQNEAQ (reference sequence). This CDR3 comprises 14 residues. V trimming: 8 bases; J trimming: 4 bases; junction bases outside the gene matches: 7. The CDR3 loop reads CASAGGANYNEQFF. The CDR3 nucleotides read TGTGCCAGCGCCGGGGGGGCGAATTACAATGAGCAGTTCTTC.

The chain couples TRBV7-3 to TRBJ2-1; TRBD2 matches 10 bases. CDR3 length equals 19 residues. V gave up 5 bases and J gave up 1 base; unmatched junction bases: 14. In germline, CDR1 is SGHTA, CDR2 FQGTGA. CDR3 bases: TGTGCCAGCAGCCCCAGCCGGGCTAGCGGGAGAGTTTCCTACAATGAGCAGTTCTTC. Protein sequence: CASSPSRASGRVSYNEQFF.

The chain is built from TRBV4-2 and TRBJ1-3; 10 nucleotides agree with TRBD1. Germline assignment: CDR1 LGHNA and CDR2 YNFKEQ. V shed 0 bases and J 0 bases; nucleotides not matched to a gene: 8. This CDR3 spans 19 amino acids. The CDR3: CASSQEPRQGALSGNTIYF. CDR3 coding DNA: TGTGCCAGCAGCCAAGAACCTAGACAGGGGGCCCTCTCTGGAAACACCATATATTTT.